This T cell receptor (beta chain) was retrieved from a study of cytomegalovirus exposure and HLA in healthy donors. As for the study in general: Previous work identified 95 million to 140 million unique TCR beta sequences from 150 million to 200 million T cells.

PCR involved 60 Vbeta and 13 Jbeta primers. Some clones are missing from TCRdb's copy, which holds only in-frame ones; the method was immunoSEQ multiplex PCR. The data hold about 150,000 clones, with nearly 85% observed a single time. These donors, healthy bone marrow donors, were studied. V lost 10 bases to trimming and J lost 2 bases; unmatched junction nucleotides: 5. CDR1 is LNHDA, CDR2 SQIVND, per germline (reference sequence). This CDR3 has 13 residues. Study-level results: When analyzed later, the rates of TCR association showed variation by HLA locus, with DRB1 the most and HLA-C the fewest.

Turning to this clone: Its antigen is undetermined.

This receptor was taken from a male donor in good health and CMV-seronegative. The genes are TRBV19 and TRBJ1-1; 9 bases fit TRBD1. Sequencing was performed on PBMCs. CDR3 bases: TGTGCCACCTTACAGGGGGCTAACACTGAAGCTTTCTTT. This sequence encodes CATLQGANTEAFF.